This TCR beta chain appears in the sequencing data of a study of cytomegalovirus exposure and HLA in healthy donors. Background on the study: Unique TCRs from HLA-typed donors, 70 million to 85 million of them, were held in an early data release.

The primer mix had 60 Vbeta and 13 Jbeta primers. Assay used: immunoSEQ multiplex PCR; TCRdb lists only in-frame clones, some missing. The data contain about 160,000 clones, roughly 80% of them singletons. V lost 6 bases, J lost 0 bases, and 12 bases lay in between. Germline CDR1 and CDR2: SEHNR and FQNEAQ (reference sequence). The CDR3 loop spans 15 amino acids. Turning to this clone: Its antigen is undetermined.

General study points: Whilst most TCR sequences proved rare, a subset of public TCRs occurred across many donors.

What was sequenced was PBMCs. The rearrangement uses TRBV7-9 and TRBJ2-1, with a possible D match to TRBD2 (5 bases). The TCR was taken from a male donor in good health and CMV-seropositive. In DNA form, the CDR3 reads TGTGCCAGCAGGGAAGCGGTGAGCTCCTACAATGAGCAGTTCTTC. This gives the protein CASREAVSSYNEQFF.